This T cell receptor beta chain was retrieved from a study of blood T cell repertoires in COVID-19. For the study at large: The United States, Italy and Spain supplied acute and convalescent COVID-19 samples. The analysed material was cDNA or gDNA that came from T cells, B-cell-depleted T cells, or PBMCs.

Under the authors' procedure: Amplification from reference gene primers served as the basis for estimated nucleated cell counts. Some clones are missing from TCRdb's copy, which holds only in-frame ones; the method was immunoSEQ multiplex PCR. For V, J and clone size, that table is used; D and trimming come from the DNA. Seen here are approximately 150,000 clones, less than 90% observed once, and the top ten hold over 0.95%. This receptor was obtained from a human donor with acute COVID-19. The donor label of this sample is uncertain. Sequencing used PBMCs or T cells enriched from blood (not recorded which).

The CDR3 reads CASSQGLGAYEQYF. The CDR3 DNA follows: TGCGCCAGCAGCCAGGGACTAGGAGCCTACGAGCAGTACTTC. The V gene is TRBV4-3, the J gene TRBJ2-7; 8 nucleotides line up with TRBD2. Per germline, CDR1 LGHNA and CDR2 YSLEER. CDR3 length: 14 amino acids. V was clipped by 3 bases and J by 2 bases; unmatched bases: 3.